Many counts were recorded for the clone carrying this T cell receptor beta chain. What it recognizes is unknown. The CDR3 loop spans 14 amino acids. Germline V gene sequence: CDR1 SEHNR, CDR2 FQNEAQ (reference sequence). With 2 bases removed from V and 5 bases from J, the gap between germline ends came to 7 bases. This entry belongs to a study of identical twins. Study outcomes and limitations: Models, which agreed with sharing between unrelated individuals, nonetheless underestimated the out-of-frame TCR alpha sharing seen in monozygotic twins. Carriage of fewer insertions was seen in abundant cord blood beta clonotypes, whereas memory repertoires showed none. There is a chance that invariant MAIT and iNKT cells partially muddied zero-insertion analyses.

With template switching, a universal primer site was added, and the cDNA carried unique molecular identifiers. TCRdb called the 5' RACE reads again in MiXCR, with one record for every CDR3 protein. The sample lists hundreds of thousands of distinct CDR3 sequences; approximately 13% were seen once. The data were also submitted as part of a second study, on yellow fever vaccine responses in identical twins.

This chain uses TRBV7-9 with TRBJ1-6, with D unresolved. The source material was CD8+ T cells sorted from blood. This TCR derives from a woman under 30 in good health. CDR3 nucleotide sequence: TGTGCCAGCAGCTTAATAGGCGATAATTCACCCCTCCACTTT. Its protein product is CASSLIGDNSPLHF.